This T cell receptor (beta chain) was sequenced in a study of T cells expressing NK-cell markers. At the level of the study: TCR beta repertoires came from sorted CD3+CD56+NKG2C+, CD3+CD56+NKG2C- and CD3+CD56-NKG2C+ T cells. Most of the eight sequenced donors were HCMV-seropositive; one was seronegative. Study-level findings and limits: Of the CD8+ T cells in about 6 donors, roughly 1.0-7.5% belonged to dominant NKG2C+ clonotypes.

TCRdb re-called the 5' RACE reads and catalogs CDR3 proteins one per entry, DNA excluded. The sample holds about 440,000 distinct CDR3 sequences. On this clonotype: Its cognate antigen is unknown.

The CDR3 is made up of 15 amino acids. Germline V gene sequence: CDR1 DFQATT, CDR2 SNEGSKA (reference sequence). The sequencing sample was made of blood T cells: a sorted CD56 or NKG2C T cell subset, CD4+ or CD8+ T cells, or bulk PBMC T cells (not recorded which). The chain employs TRBV20-1 and TRBJ2-3; with no DNA, the TCRdb D assignment of TRBD2 cannot be verified. The sequence derives from a woman aged 18 to 75 in good health. The CDR3: CSASHGLAGTDTQYF.